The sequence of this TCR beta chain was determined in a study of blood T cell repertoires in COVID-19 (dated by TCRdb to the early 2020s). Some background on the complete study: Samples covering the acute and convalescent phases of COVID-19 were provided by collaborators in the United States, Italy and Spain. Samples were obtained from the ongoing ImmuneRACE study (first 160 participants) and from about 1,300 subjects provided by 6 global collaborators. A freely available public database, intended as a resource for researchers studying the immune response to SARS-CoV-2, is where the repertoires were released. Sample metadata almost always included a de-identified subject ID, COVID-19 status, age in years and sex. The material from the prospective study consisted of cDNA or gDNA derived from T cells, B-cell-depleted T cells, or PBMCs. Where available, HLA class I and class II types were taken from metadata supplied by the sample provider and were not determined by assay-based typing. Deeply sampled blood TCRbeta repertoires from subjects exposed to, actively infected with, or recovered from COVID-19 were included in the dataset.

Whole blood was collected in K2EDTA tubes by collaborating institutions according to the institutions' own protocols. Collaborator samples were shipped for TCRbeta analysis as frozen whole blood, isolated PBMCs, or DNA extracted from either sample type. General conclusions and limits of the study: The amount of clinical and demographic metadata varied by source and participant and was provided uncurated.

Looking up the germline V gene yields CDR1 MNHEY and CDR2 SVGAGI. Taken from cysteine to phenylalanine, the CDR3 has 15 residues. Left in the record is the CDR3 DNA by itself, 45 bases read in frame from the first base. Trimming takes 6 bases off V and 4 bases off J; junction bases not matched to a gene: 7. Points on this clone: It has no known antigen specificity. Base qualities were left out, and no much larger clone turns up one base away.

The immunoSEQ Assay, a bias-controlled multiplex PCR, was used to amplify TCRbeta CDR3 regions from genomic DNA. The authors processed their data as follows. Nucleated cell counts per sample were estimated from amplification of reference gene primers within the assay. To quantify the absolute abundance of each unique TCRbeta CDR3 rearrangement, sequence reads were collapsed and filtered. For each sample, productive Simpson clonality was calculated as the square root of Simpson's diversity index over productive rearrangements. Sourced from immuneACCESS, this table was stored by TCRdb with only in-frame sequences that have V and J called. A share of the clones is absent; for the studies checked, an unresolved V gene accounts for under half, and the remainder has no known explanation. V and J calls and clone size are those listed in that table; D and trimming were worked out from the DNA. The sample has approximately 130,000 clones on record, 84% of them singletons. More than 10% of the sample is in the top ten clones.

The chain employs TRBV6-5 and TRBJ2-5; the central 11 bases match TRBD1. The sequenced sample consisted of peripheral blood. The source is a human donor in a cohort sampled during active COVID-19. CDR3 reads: CASRTSGTGGETQYF. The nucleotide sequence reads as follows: TGTGCCAGCAGGACTTCCGGGACAGGGGGAGAGACCCAGTACTTC.